The 20 T cell receptor beta chains listed next were all sequenced from one sample in a study of T cells in Graves' hyperthyroidism and ophthalmopathy. RNA transcripts provided the source from which TCR beta CDR3 regions were amplified. The study used the HTBI primer set for a first-round RT-PCR of the TCR CDR3. TCRdb passed the multiplex PCR reads through MiXCR, listing each CDR3 protein once. Of around 660,000 distinct CDR3 sequences listed, just under 45% were seen once; the top ten hold less than 9%. What was sequenced was peripheral blood or thyroid tissue (not recorded which). The receptors originated from an adult man with Graves' disease, either hyperthyroidism or ophthalmopathy (not recorded which).

The chain recombines TRBV24-1 with TRBJ1-5; TRBD1 matches 8 bases. The V segment lost 5 bases and the J segment 5 bases; nucleotides outside the gene matches: 1. The CDR3 consists of 13 residues. From germline, CDR1 is KGHDR and CDR2 SFDVKD. CDR3 in amino acids: CATSVQGDQPQHF. As DNA, the CDR3 is TGTGCCACCAGTGTACAGGGGGATCAGCCCCAGCATTTT.

V usage is TRBV12-3 or TRBV12-4 and J usage is TRBJ1-4; no clear D. The V end lost 1 base, the J end lost 10 bases, and 10 bases lay between the germline ends. The CDR3 contains 13 residues. The CDR3 DNA reads as TGTGCCAGCAGTTTAGATGGCGGGCGAAAACTGTTTTTT. This encodes CASSLDGGRKLFF.

A single count supports this clonotype. CDR3 sequence reads: CASSASREGREQYF. Here the CDR3 DNA reads TGTGCCAGCAGTGCTAGTCGGGAGGGCCGCGAGCAGTACTTC. The chain uses TRBV2 and TRBJ2-7; TRBD2 aligns across 8 bases. J lost 6 bases, V lost 4 bases, and 8 bases had no gene match. Germline assignment: CDR1 SNHLY and CDR2 FYNNEI. The CDR3 is 14 amino acids.

The sample holds a few counts of this clonotype. The rearrangement links TRBV20-1 to TRBJ1-1; D remains ambiguous. This CDR3 comprises 16 residues. CDR1 and CDR2 (germline): DFQATT, SNEGSKA (reference sequence). The V end was cut by 0 bases, the J end by 4 bases, with 18 bases between. CDR3 region: CSARDPGKTGGTEAFF. The CDR3 DNA reads TGCAGTGCTAGAGATCCTGGTAAAACCGGCGGCACTGAAGCTTTCTTT.

The chain carries TRBV7-2 and TRBJ2-5; TRBD2 matches at 11 bases. The junction had 9 bases not matched to a gene; V was cut back by 4 bases and J by 5 bases. Germline CDR1 SGHTA, CDR2 FQGNSA. CDR3 length: 16 amino acids. CDR3 DNA: TGTGCCAGCAGCTCGCCGGAGGGACTAGCGGCGGAGACCCAGTACTTC. Translated: CASSSPEGLAAETQYF.

This clonotype was counted ten times or more. J is TRBJ1-1 and V is TRBV29-1; 8 bases are shared with TRBD1. This CDR3 contains 12 residues. Per the germline V gene, CDR1 is SQVTM and CDR2 is ANQGSEA. The CDR3 sequence: CRGQDGYTEAFF. The CDR3 region has the DNA TGCAGGGGACAGGACGGCTACACTGAAGCTTTCTTT.

A note on this clonotype: Without the conserved terminal phenylalanine or tryptophan, this CDR3 likely stems from a read error. The rearrangement uses TRBV3-1 and TRBJ1-5; 12 nucleotides match TRBD1. With 4 bases clipped from V and 6 bases from J, the junction kept 4 bases outside the gene matches. The CDR3 contains 15 residues. The germline V gene has CDR1 LGHDT and CDR2 YNNKEL (reference sequence). The CDR3 coding sequence is TGTGCCAGCAGCCTAGGGACAGGGGGCGGTCAGCCCCAGCATCTT. Its translation is CASSLGTGGGQPQHL.

This clonotype appeared many times. The CDR3 is CASSGTAYEQYF. The CDR3 coding sequence is TGTGCCAGCAGTGGGACAGCCTACGAGCAGTACTTC. The chain uses TRBV25-1 and TRBJ2-7; TRBD1 is a possible D gene (6 bases). Germline-derived CDR1 and CDR2 are MGHDK and SYGVNS. The CDR3 totals 12 residues. V shed 4 bases and J shed 2 bases, with 6 bases lying between them.

This clonotype has ten or more counts. The V and J genes are TRBV2 and TRBJ1-5; 7 positions agree with TRBD1. The trim removed 3 bases at V and 1 base at J, leaving 6 bases unmatched. The CDR3 loop spans 16 amino acids. Germline CDR1 and CDR2: SNHLY and FYNNEI. The CDR3 DNA follows: TGTGCCAGCAGTGATTTAGTCAGGGGGAGCAATCAGCCCCAGCATTTT. Protein product: CASSDLVRGSNQPQHF.

The CDR3 reads CANSSGAGNTIYF. The CDR3 nucleotides are TGTGCCAACTCATCGGGGGCTGGAAACACCATATATTTT. The J gene is TRBJ1-3, the V gene TRBV13; D might be TRBD1 (5 bases). The CDR3 spans 13 residues. Trimming removed 10 bases from V and 2 bases from J, with 12 bases in between. The V gene's germline CDR1 is PRHDT and CDR2 FYEKMQ (reference sequence). The full variable domain, rest sourced from reference TRBV13 and TRBJ1-3, is AAGVIQSPRHLIKEKRETATLKCYPIPRHDTVYWYQQGPGQDPQFLISFYEKMQSDKGSIPDRFSAQQFSDYHSELNMSSLELGDSALYFCANSSGAGNTIYFGEGSWLTVV.

This clonotype was observed once. V gene TRBV24-1 combines with J gene TRBJ1-5; 8 nucleotides match TRBD1. V lost 6 bases and J lost 2; bases outside the gene matches: 8. The CDR3 runs 16 residues. The germline CDR1 and CDR2 sequences are KGHDR and SFDVKD. CDR3 loop: CATSPGGRDGNQPQHF. The CDR3 DNA reads as TGTGCCACCAGTCCAGGGGGCAGGGATGGCAATCAGCCCCAGCATTTT.

In its sample, this clonotype was seen a few times. This CDR3 is CAISESMGGSGNTIYF. In DNA form, the CDR3 reads TGTGCCATCAGTGAGTCGATGGGAGGCTCTGGAAACACCATATATTTT. This chain connects TRBV10-3 to TRBJ1-3; D is ambiguous. V lost 0 bases to trimming and J lost 0 bases, with 9 bases between them. Germline loops: CDR1 ENHRY, CDR2 SYGVKD. This CDR3 is 16 amino acids long.

This chain uses TRBV7-9 with TRBJ2-7; 16 nucleotides match TRBD2. Unmatched junction bases numbered 6, after V lost 5 bases and J lost 2 bases. Germline V CDR1 and CDR2: SEHNR, FQNEAQ (reference sequence). The CDR3 totals 17 residues. CDR3 loop: CASSPGLAGGLPYEQYF. CDR3 bases: TGTGCCAGCAGCCCGGGACTAGCGGGAGGGTTACCCTACGAGCAGTACTTC.

The rearrangement uses TRBV11-1 and TRBJ2-3; D is unresolved. V lost 0 bases, J lost 6 bases, and 4 bases lay in between. Germline CDR1 reads SGHAT; CDR2 reads FQDESV (reference sequence). The CDR3 has 12 residues. The CDR3 sequence: CASSLAYDTQYF. DNA of the CDR3: TGTGCCAGCAGCTTAGCTTATGATACGCAGTATTTT.

This clonotype came up many times. The V and J genes are TRBV7-2 and TRBJ2-5; D possibly corresponds to TRBD1 (7 bases). The CDR3 covers 14 residues. The V and J ends lost 6 bases and 0 bases respectively, with 11 bases between them. CDR1 SGHTA and CDR2 FQGNSA come from the germline V gene. In DNA, the CDR3 is TGTGCCAGCAGGGCGGGACAGAACCAAGAGACCCAGTACTTC. Protein sequence: CASRAGQNQETQYF.

The V and J genes are TRBV7-2 and TRBJ1-2, with 9 bases matching TRBD1. Germline V gives CDR1 SGHTA, CDR2 FQGNSA. The CDR3 contains 16 residues. With V trimmed by 5 bases and J by 0 bases, 7 bases remained unmatched. The CDR3 sequence is CASSHYGTGTNYGYTF. For the CDR3, the DNA is TGTGCCAGCAGCCATTATGGGACAGGGACTAACTATGGCTACACCTTC.

The gene calls are TRBV12-3 or TRBV12-4 and TRBJ1-2; D is undetermined. This CDR3 comprises 13 residues. V shed 6 bases and J shed 8 bases, with 16 bases lying between them. The CDR3 here is CASSLSTASGYTF. The DNA for the CDR3 is TGTGCCAGCAGCCTAAGTACAGCTTCCGGCTACACCTTC.

This chain joins TRBV29-1 and TRBJ1-2, with 9 nucleotides matching TRBD1. V shed 0 bases, J shed 5 bases, and the junction held 1 base outside the gene matches. The CDR3 has 13 amino acids. Germline V gene data show CDR1 as SQVTM and CDR2 as ANQGSEA. In nucleotides, the CDR3 is TGCAGCGTTGAAGAGACAGGGGGTTATGGCTACACCTTC. Translated: CSVEETGGYGYTF.

This clonotype was picked up many times. The chain couples TRBV7-9 to TRBJ2-7; D is unclear. Germline assignment: CDR1 SEHNR and CDR2 FQNEAQ (reference sequence). The CDR3 extends over 12 amino acids. Between the trimmed V and J ends, which lost 5 bases and 2 bases, there was a span of 7 bases. The CDR3 loop reads CASSLIPYEQYF. The CDR3 DNA sequence: TGTGCCAGCAGCCTGATACCCTACGAGCAGTACTTC.

In its sample, this clonotype was seen once. An end of the junction differs from the germline gene, which may be a read error. V usage is TRBV2 and J usage is TRBJ2-7, with 10 bases fitting TRBD2. The CDR3 has 15 amino acids. Germline CDR1 SNHLY, CDR2 FYNNEI. The CDR3 here is CASRAGTSARYEQCF. The DNA for the CDR3 is TGTGCCAGCAGGGCTGGGACTAGCGCCCGCTACGAGCAGTGCTTC. Using reference TRBV2 and TRBJ2-7 for the parts outside the CDR3, the full variable domain is EPEVTQTPSHQVTQMGQEVILRCVPISNHLYFYWYRQILGQKVEFLVSFYNNEISEKSEIFDDQFSVERPDGSNFTLKIRSTKLEDSAMYFCASRAGTSARYEQCFGPGTRLTVT.